The clone carrying this TCR beta chain was detected only once. Its antigen remains unidentified. The sample is drawn from a study of Ad26.COV2.S vaccination and SARS-CoV-2 variants. Study context: Intramuscular Ad26.COV2.S doses were given once or twice, 56 days apart. Study-level points and caveats: The TCR breadth and depth analyses may have produced an underestimate of total T cell responses. Substantial breadth was reportedly displayed by spike-specific CD8+ and CD4+ T cell responses after vaccination.

Indicated treatment: some 20 received Ad26.COV2.S at low or high dose, single or two shots; about 5 received placebo; per-sample allocation not given. Material that was analyzed had been drawn on day 63 after the first vaccine or placebo injection. The administered vaccine (an Ad26 vector) expressed Wuhan-strain SARS-CoV-2 spike. Using immunoSEQ multiplex PCR, the repertoire was profiled, and TCRdb retains in-frame clones only, with some absent. The sample shows about 350,000 clones, around 87% of them seen only once. With V trimmed by 1 base and J by 6 bases, 3 bases remained unmatched. CDR1 and CDR2 (germline): SGHRS, YFSETQ. The CDR3 is made up of 13 amino acids.

The chain couples TRBV5-1 to TRBJ1-2, with TRBD1 matching over 7 bases. Material: peripheral blood, obtained in a trial of Ad26.COV2.S vaccine versus placebo. This TCR was sampled from a person between 18 and 65 years old who received the Ad26.COV2.S COVID-19 vaccine or a placebo. The CDR3 DNA follows: TGCGCCAGCAGCTTGCAAGGGGGCGATGGCTACACCTTC. It yields the protein CASSLQGGDGYTF.